This T cell receptor beta chain was documented in a study of blood T cell repertoires in COVID-19 (dated by TCRdb to the early 2020s). Regarding the research as a whole: Samples covering the acute and convalescent phases of COVID-19 were provided by collaborators in the United States, Italy and Spain. The prospective study material was composed of cDNA or gDNA derived from T cells, B-cell-depleted T cells, or PBMCs. Deeply sampled blood TCRbeta repertoires from subjects exposed to, actively infected with, or recovered from COVID-19 were included in the dataset. The repertoires were released in a freely available public database meant as a resource for research on the immune response to SARS-CoV-2. Samples came from the ongoing ImmuneRACE study (first 160 participants) plus 1,254 subjects from 6 global collaborators. Sample metadata almost always included a de-identified subject ID, COVID-19 status, age in years and sex. Where available, HLA class I and class II types were taken from metadata supplied by the sample provider and were not determined by assay-based typing.

The investigation overall reported the following: How much clinical and demographic metadata was included differed by source and by participant, and the metadata was provided uncurated.

A note on this clone: This receptor's antigen is unknown. Base qualities are missing; no much larger clone stands one base away.

V loses 6 bases, J loses 10 bases, and the germline ends lie 21 bases apart. Including the terminal cysteine and phenylalanine, the CDR3 comprises 14 residues. Kept here is only the CDR3 DNA, which spans 42 bases and is read in frame from base 1. CDR1 and CDR2 are read off the germline V gene as KGHSH and LQKENI. Enrolling through a virtual design, the prospective study's participants ranged in age from roughly 18 to 89 years and lived across roughly 24 United States geographic areas. Cohort assignment in the prospective study relied on participant-reported clinical history from a screening survey and a study questionnaire. Recovered participants in ImmuneRACE Cohort 3 were defined as having two consecutive negative NP/OP PCR tests, clearance from a healthcare professional, or resolution of symptoms. In the prospective study, mobile phlebotomists collected whole blood, serum and a nasopharyngeal or oropharyngeal swab from each participant. Participants in the prospective study had the option to provide additional blood draws and questionnaires over an approximately 2-month period. Blood samples from the prospective study were shipped frozen or at room temperature prior to DNA extraction.

The immunoSEQ Assay, a bias-controlled multiplex PCR, was used to amplify TCRbeta CDR3 regions from genomic DNA. Turning to the authors' computational methods: The number of nucleated cells in each sample was estimated from the amplification of reference gene primers within the assay. Sequence reads were collapsed and filtered to measure the absolute abundance of every unique TCRbeta CDR3 rearrangement. For each sample, productive Simpson clonality was calculated as the square root of Simpson's diversity index across productive rearrangements. The immuneACCESS repertoire file appears here via TCRdb, limited to in-frame rearrangements. These files lack a portion of the clones; in checked studies, under half of the deficit traces to unresolved V genes, and the cause of the others is not known. V, J and clone size are taken as reported in that table, and D and trimming were inferred from the DNA itself. This sample has approximately 300,000 clones in its table, and roughly nine tenths of those were observed once. Roughly 5% of the sample is held by the ten biggest clonotypes.

The receptor's source is a man in his 60s who had recovered from COVID-19. The sequencing input was PBMCs or T cells enriched from blood (not recorded which). The sequence is built from TRBV18 and TRBJ1-2; there is no confident call for the D gene. CDR3 loop: CASSFSTAQVLYTF. The DNA is TGTGCCAGCTCTTTCTCTACCGCCCAGGTTCTCTACACCTTC.